This T cell receptor beta chain emerged from a study of blood T cell repertoires in COVID-19. Overall study context: Whether acute or convalescent, the COVID-19 samples came from the United States, Italy and Spain.

Profiling relied on immunoSEQ multiplex PCR, and the TCRdb table lists in-frame clones only, not all of them. The sample lists fewer than 500,000 clones, roughly nine tenths occurring once. Cohorts were based on clinical histories the participants reported. This clone turned up a few times. This CDR3 is built from 12 residues. Trimming shortened V by 2 bases and J by 7 bases, and 9 bases separated the two germline ends. Germline CDR1 reads MNHEY; CDR2 reads SVGAGI. This clonotype was sampled from a woman between 18 and 29 years old with acute COVID-19. The rearrangement uses TRBV6-5 and TRBJ2-7; possible D gene TRBD1, 5 bases. The sequencing input was PBMCs or T cells enriched from blood (not recorded which). DNA of the CDR3: TGTGCCAGCAGTTACGCATACAGGGAGCAGTACTTC. This gives the protein CASSYAYREQYF.